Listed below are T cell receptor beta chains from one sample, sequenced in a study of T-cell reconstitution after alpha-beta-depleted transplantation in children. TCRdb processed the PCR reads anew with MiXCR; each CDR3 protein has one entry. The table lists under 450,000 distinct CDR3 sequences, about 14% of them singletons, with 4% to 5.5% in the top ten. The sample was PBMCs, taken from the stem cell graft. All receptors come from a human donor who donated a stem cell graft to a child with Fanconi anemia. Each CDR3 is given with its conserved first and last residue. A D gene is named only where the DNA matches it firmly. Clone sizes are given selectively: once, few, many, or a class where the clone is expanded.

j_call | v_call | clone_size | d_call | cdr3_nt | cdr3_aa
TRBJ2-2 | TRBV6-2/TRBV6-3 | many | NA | TGTGCCAGCAGTTCACCCACAGCCACCACCGGGGAGCTGTTTTTT | CASSSPTATTGELFF
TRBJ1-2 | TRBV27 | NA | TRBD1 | TGTGCCAGTAAAGGGATTGACAGGGGAGCTGGCTACACCTTC | CASKGIDRGAGYTF
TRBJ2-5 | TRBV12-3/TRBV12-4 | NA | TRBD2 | TGTGCCAGCAGTTTAGGGCTGCTGGGGGGGGAGACCCAGTACTTC | CASSLGLLGGETQYF
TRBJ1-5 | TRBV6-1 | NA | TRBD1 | TGTGCCAGCAGAAGGACAGGGGATGGCAATCAGCCCCAGCATTTT | CASRRTGDGNQPQHF
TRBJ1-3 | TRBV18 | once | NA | TGTGCCAGCTCACGGGACCCGGGCCGCTCTGGAAACACCATATATTTT | CASSRDPGRSGNTIYF
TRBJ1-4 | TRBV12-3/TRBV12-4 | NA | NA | TGTGCCAGCAGTTGGTACGGTACGGATCTGTTTTTT | CASSWYGTDLFF
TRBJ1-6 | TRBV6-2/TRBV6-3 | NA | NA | TGTGCCAGCAAAAGGGAGCAAGATTCACCCCTCCACTTT | CASKREQDSPLHF
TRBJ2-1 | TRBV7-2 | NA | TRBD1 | TGTGCCAGCAGCCCAGACAGGGGGCTTAGCTCCTACAATGAGCAGTTCTTC | CASSPDRGLSSYNEQFF
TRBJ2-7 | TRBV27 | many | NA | TGTGCCAGCAGTAGAGGAGGCTACGAGCAGTACTTC | CASSRGGYEQYF
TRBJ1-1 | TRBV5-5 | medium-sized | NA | TGTGCCAGCAGCTTGGATAGTTGGATCCCGGGCCCTGAAGCTTTCTTT | CASSLDSWIPGPEAFF
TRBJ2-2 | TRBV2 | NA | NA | TGTGCCAGCAAGCTCAGGGCCCAATCGAACACCGGGGAGCTGTTTTTT | CASKLRAQSNTGELFF
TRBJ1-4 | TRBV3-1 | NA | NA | TGTGCCAGCAGCCAAGGGGTGCAACAGGGCCGGGGTGAAAAACTGTTTTTT | CASSQGVQQGRGEKLFF
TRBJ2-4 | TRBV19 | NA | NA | TGTGCCAGTAGTCTCGGACACCCCAAAAACATTCAGTACTTC | CASSLGHPKNIQYF
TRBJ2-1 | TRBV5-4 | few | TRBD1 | TGTGCCAGCAGCTCCCCCGGGACAGGCTACAATGAGCAGTTCTTC | CASSSPGTGYNEQFF
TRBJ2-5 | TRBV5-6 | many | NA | TGTGCCAGCACTGACGGGGGGCGAGAGACCCAGTACTTC | CASTDGGRETQYF
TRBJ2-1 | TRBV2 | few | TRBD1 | TGTGCCAGCAAAGGGGGCGCGACTCACAATGAGCAGTTCTTC | CASKGGATHNEQFF
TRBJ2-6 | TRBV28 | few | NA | TGTGCCAGCAGTTTAGTGCAGGCCATGGGCTCTGGGGCCAACGTCCTGACTTTC | CASSLVQAMGSGANVLTF
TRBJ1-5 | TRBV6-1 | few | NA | TGTGCCAGCACTATCTTCCGCAATCAGCCCCAGCATTTT | CASTIFRNQPQHF
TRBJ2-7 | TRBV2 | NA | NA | TGTGCCAGCACACAGGGTTGGGACGAGCAGTACTTC | CASTQGWDEQYF
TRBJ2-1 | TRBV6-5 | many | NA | TGTGCCAGCCTCGGGACCCCCTACAATGAGCAGTTCTTC | CASLGTPYNEQFF
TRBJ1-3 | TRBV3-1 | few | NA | TGTGCCAGCAGCCAAGGCGCCCACTCTGGAAACACCATATATTTT | CASSQGAHSGNTIYF
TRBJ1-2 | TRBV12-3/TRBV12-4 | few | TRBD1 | TGTGCCAGCAGATACGGGACAGATGGCTACACCTTC | CASRYGTDGYTF
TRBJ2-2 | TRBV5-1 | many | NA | TGCGCCAGCACCGATGGCGGCAACACCGGGGAGCTGTTTTTT | CASTDGGNTGELFF